Described below is a single T cell receptor (beta chain) sequence and its context. As yet, its antigen is unknown. Data came from immunoSEQ multiplex PCR; TCRdb stores just in-frame clones and leaves some out. The sample has about 91,000 clones; more than 85% are singletons. This sample was included in a study of graft-versus-host responses after intestinal transplantation. CDR1 is KGHSH and CDR2 is LQKENI in the germline V gene. CDR3 length: 12 amino acids. The germline V and J ends were trimmed by 3 bases and 3 bases, with 6 bases remaining between them. The J gene is TRBJ2-7, the V gene TRBV18; D uncertain. The material sequenced was unstimulated CD4+ T cells sorted from spleen or lymph node cells, taken before transplant. This TCR was recovered from a human donor who was the organ donor for an intestinal transplant. The CDR3 DNA reads TGTGCCAGCTCACCCCTAGGCTACGAGCAGTACTTC. It is translated as CASSPLGYEQYF. Using reference TRBV18 and TRBJ2-7 for the parts outside the CDR3, the full variable domain is NAGVMQNPRHLVRRRGQEARLRCSPMKGHSHVYWYRQLPEEGLKFMVYLQKENIIDESGMPKERFSAEFPKEGPSILRIQQVVRGDSAAYFCASSPLGYEQYFGPGTRLTVT.